A single sample gave rise to the 21 T cell receptor beta chains below, sequenced in a study of cytomegalovirus exposure and HLA in healthy donors. In the PCR, 60 Vbeta and 13 Jbeta primers were used. Data came from immunoSEQ multiplex PCR; TCRdb stores just in-frame clones and leaves some out. This sample's clone table lists 70,000 to 100,000 clones. The sequencing input was PBMCs. The receptors come from a girl aged 5-17 years in good health and CMV-seropositive.

The chain employs TRBV28 and TRBJ2-5; D is possibly TRBD1 (6 bases). The V gene lost 6 bases and the J gene lost 2 bases, with 7 bases spanning the gap. The CDR3 spans 12 residues. The germline CDR1 and CDR2 sequences are MDHEN and SYDVKM. The CDR3 DNA reads TGTGCCAGCAGCGGACAGCAAGAGACCCAGTACTTC. As protein: CASSGQQETQYF.

The V and J genes are TRBV6-1 and TRBJ1-2; 9 positions agree with TRBD1. The germline CDR1 and CDR2 sequences are MNHNS and SASEGT. This CDR3 region has 15 residues. Trimming at V came to 5 bases and at J to 5 bases, leaving 9 bases not matched to a gene. The CDR3 nucleotides read TGTGCCAGCAGTCGGGGGTTACAGGGGGCTTATGGCTACACCTTC. Protein sequence: CASSRGLQGAYGYTF.

V usage is TRBV7-2 and J usage is TRBJ2-1; the match to TRBD2 covers 9 bases. Germline CDR1 SGHTA, CDR2 FQGNSA. The V and J ends lost 5 bases and 2 bases, in that order; junction bases with no gene match: 7. The CDR3 has 16 amino acids. The CDR3 region is CASSPWGGGAYNEQFF. The CDR3 nucleotides are TGTGCCAGCAGCCCATGGGGCGGGGGGGCCTACAATGAGCAGTTCTTC.

The V call is TRBV6-6, the J call TRBJ2-2; tentatively, D is TRBD1 (5 bases). This CDR3 is built from 14 residues. Trimming left V 4 bases short and J 5 bases short, with 11 bases between. From germline, CDR1 is MNHNY and CDR2 SVGAGI (reference sequence). CDR3 DNA: TGTGCCAGCAGTTTTACGAAGGGGACCGGGGAGCTGTTTTTT. As protein: CASSFTKGTGELFF.

The chain joins TRBV7-6 to TRBJ1-6; 8 bases map to TRBD1. The CDR3 loop spans 13 amino acids. J was trimmed by 8 bases and V by 4 bases; bases with no gene match: 1. The germline V gene encodes CDR1 SGHVS and CDR2 FNYEAQ. The CDR3 sequence is CASSSDRDSPLHF. CDR3 bases: TGTGCCAGCAGCTCGGACAGGGATTCACCCCTCCACTTT. Drawing the rest from reference TRBV7-6 and TRBJ1-6, the complete variable domain is GAGVSQSPRYKVTKRGQDVALRCDPISGHVSLYWYRQALGQGPEFLTYFNYEAQQDKSGLPNDRFSAERPEGSISTLTIQRTEQRDSAMYRCASSSDRDSPLHFGNGTRLTVT.

V usage is TRBV30 and J usage is TRBJ1-1; TRBD1 is a possible D gene (6 bases). The CDR3 runs to 11 residues. Germline CDR1 GTSNPN, CDR2 SVGIG (reference sequence). V was trimmed by 4 bases and J by 8 bases, leaving 11 bases between them. The DNA for the CDR3 is TGTGCCTGGACTGACAGGTTGGAAGCTTTCTTT. As protein: CAWTDRLEAFF.

V and J are TRBV7-3 and TRBJ1-6; D gene uncertain. V shed 1 base and J shed 7 bases, with 5 bases lying between them. The germline CDR1 and CDR2 sequences are SGHTA and FQGTGA. The CDR3 contains 13 residues. The CDR3 loop is CASSLKRNSPLHF. The CDR3 nucleotides read TGTGCCAGCAGCTTAAAGCGGAATTCACCCCTCCACTTT.

The chain uses TRBV18 and TRBJ1-1, with TRBD1 as a possible D gene (6 bases). CDR1 and CDR2 (germline): KGHSH, LQKENI. V gave up 4 bases and J gave up 1 base, with 7 bases separating them. The CDR3 length is 13 residues. The DNA for the CDR3 is TGTGCCAGCTCACAGGACAGGAACACTGAAGCTTTCTTT. Translation gives CASSQDRNTEAFF.

The gene calls are TRBV25-1 and TRBJ2-3; maybe TRBD1 (5 bases). Germline-derived CDR1 and CDR2 are MGHDK and SYGVNS. The CDR3 is made up of 16 amino acids. V was cut by 3 bases and J by 3 bases, with 16 bases left in between. CDR3 sequence (DNA): TGTGCCAGCAGTGATAAAAGGGAAAGGGGAACAGATACGCAGTATTTT. It translates to CASSDKRERGTDTQYF.

V and J are TRBV6-6 and TRBJ2-5, with 8 nucleotides matching TRBD2. J lost 4 bases, V lost 2 bases, and 3 bases had no gene match. The CDR3 is 14 amino acids. Per the germline V gene, CDR1 is MNHNY and CDR2 is SVGAGI (reference sequence). CDR3 nucleotide sequence: TGTGCCAGCAGTTACACGGGGGGGGCAGAGACCCAGTACTTC. Protein product: CASSYTGGAETQYF.

The rearrangement links TRBV29-1 to TRBJ2-1; D may be TRBD2 (5 bases). The V gene's germline CDR1 is SQVTM and CDR2 ANQGSEA. This CDR3 is built from 11 residues. The V end was cut by 6 bases, the J end by 5 bases, with 8 bases between. This CDR3 reads CSVEEDNEQFF. Here the CDR3 DNA reads TGCAGCGTGGAGGAAGACAATGAGCAGTTCTTC.

This rearrangement joins TRBV13 to TRBJ1-2; no clear D gene. Trimming removed 0 bases at V and 6 bases at J, with 11 bases between. CDR1 is PRHDT and CDR2 is FYEKMQ in the germline V gene (reference sequence). The CDR3 contains 14 residues. CDR3 nucleotide sequence: TGTGCCAGCAGCTTAGGAAGGACTATCCATGGCTACACCTTC. Residues: CASSLGRTIHGYTF.

This chain uses TRBV30 with TRBJ2-1; 11 bases are a match to TRBD2. Germline CDR1 GTSNPN, CDR2 SVGIG (reference sequence). J lost 10 bases, V lost 7 bases, and 9 bases had no gene match. The CDR3 is 13 residues long. CDR3 sequence: CAFSGGAWWEQFF. As DNA, the CDR3 is TGTGCCTTTAGCGGGGGGGCCTGGTGGGAGCAGTTCTTC.

The chain uses TRBV5-1 and TRBJ1-2, with D unresolved. V dropped 0 bases and J dropped 6 bases, with 12 bases sitting between them. Germline V CDR1 and CDR2: SGHRS, YFSETQ. This CDR3 spans 14 amino acids. CDR3 nucleotide sequence: TGCGCCAGCAGCTTGGGGTCCGCACGCGATGGCTACACCTTC. It yields the protein CASSLGSARDGYTF.

This rearrangement joins TRBV28 to TRBJ1-5, with D maybe TRBD1 (5 bases). Germline V CDR1 and CDR2: MDHEN, SYDVKM. Trimming removed 3 bases from V and 5 bases from J, with 14 bases in between. This CDR3 comprises 15 residues. The CDR3 DNA sequence: TGTGCCAGCAGTTTCGTGTCAGGGACTTATCAGCCCCAGCATTTT. It codes for CASSFVSGTYQPQHF.

This chain links TRBV18 with TRBJ2-7; 7 bases line up with TRBD2. This CDR3 is 12 amino acids long. V dropped 6 bases and J dropped 1; count of bases not matched to a gene: 0. Germline loops: CDR1 KGHSH, CDR2 LQKENI. DNA of the CDR3: TGTGCCAGCTCCGGGGGGTCCTACGAGCAGTACGTC. Its protein is CASSGGSYEQYV.

This chain joins TRBV7-2 and TRBJ1-5, with D perhaps TRBD1 (5 bases). This CDR3 contains 15 residues. CDR1 and CDR2 from the germline V gene are SGHTA and FQGNSA. V lost 1 base and J lost 2, with 9 bases in between. CDR3 in amino acids: CASSLDGGRNQPQHF. The CDR3 region has the DNA TGTGCCAGCAGCTTAGACGGGGGACGCAATCAGCCCCAGCATTTT.

V usage is TRBV6-5 and J usage is TRBJ2-7; D perhaps matches TRBD1 (6 bases). V was shortened by 8 bases and J by 2 bases, with 13 bases between the two germline ends. The CDR3 is 13 amino acids. From germline, CDR1 is MNHEY and CDR2 SVGAGI. CDR3 amino acids: CASGFRGAYEQYV. In nucleotides, the CDR3 is TGTGCCAGCGGGTTCAGGGGCGCCTACGAGCAGTACGTC.

This sequence joins TRBV4-1 and TRBJ2-5, with D possibly matching TRBD1 (6 bases). This CDR3 has 14 residues. Germline V gives CDR1 MGHRA, CDR2 YSYEKL. The ends were cut back, 0 bases at V and 5 bases at J, with 10 bases in the middle. The CDR3 protein is CASSQDWGLETQYF. As DNA, the CDR3 is TGCGCCAGCAGCCAAGATTGGGGGCTGGAGACCCAGTACTTC.

For the CDR3, the DNA is TGTGCCAGCAGCTTAGAAGCAGGGAGGTATTCACCCCTCCACTTT. Protein sequence: CASSLEAGRYSPLHF. The chain combines TRBV7-6 with TRBJ1-6; D is perhaps TRBD1 (5 bases). CDR1 and CDR2 from the germline V gene are SGHVS and FNYEAQ. There are 15 residues in the CDR3. The V end lost 1 base, the J end lost 8 bases, and 12 bases lay between the germline ends.

The chain links TRBV6-1 to TRBJ2-2, with D maybe TRBD1 (5 bases). CDR3 size: 17 residues. The germline CDR1 and CDR2 sequences are MNHNS and SASEGT. V lost 0 bases, J lost 4 bases, and 15 bases lay in between. The DNA of the CDR3 is TGTGCCAGCAGTGAAGCTACACCCCAGGGTTTCACCGGGGAGCTGTTTTTT. This gives the protein CASSEATPQGFTGELFF.